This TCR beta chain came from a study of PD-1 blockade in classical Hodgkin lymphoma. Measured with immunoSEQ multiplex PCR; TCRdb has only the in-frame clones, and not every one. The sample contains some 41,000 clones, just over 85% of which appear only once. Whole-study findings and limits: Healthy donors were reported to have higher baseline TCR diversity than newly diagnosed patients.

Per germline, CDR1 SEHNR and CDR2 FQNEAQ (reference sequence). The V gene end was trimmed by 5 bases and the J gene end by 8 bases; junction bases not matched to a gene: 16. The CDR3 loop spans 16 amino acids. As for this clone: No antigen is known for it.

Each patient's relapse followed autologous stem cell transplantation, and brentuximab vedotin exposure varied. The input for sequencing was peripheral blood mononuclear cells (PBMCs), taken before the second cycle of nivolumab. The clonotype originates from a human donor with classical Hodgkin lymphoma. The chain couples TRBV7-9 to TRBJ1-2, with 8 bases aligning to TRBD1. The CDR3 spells CASSRQDFRTGSGYTF. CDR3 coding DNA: TGTGCCAGCAGCCGACAGGACTTCAGGACAGGGAGCGGCTACACCTTC.